Listed below are T cell receptor beta chains from one sample, sequenced in a study of monozygotic twins with inflammatory bowel disease. TCRdb reprocessed the 5' RACE reads, with one entry per CDR3 protein and no DNA. This listing includes a few hundred thousand distinct CDR3 sequences. The sequenced sample was blood. The receptors derive from a human donor with ulcerative colitis or Crohn's disease, or a healthy co-twin of an affected twin (not recorded which). CDR3s include the opening cysteine and the closing phenylalanine or tryptophan.

TRBV4-1	TRBJ1-5	18	CASSQDRGTGRKGEPQHF
TRBV6-1	TRBJ2-1	18	CASSPKANRGGMILEQFF
TRBV7-2	TRBJ2-7	12	CASSKQKYEQYF
TRBV7-2	TRBJ2-5	17	CASSSQKELAGRKTQYF
TRBV7-9	TRBJ1-2	11	CLLWSGYGYTF
TRBV28	TRBJ2-7	14	CASTLAGGPHEQYF
TRBV5-1	TRBJ1-6	16	CASSFRDSSFNSPLHF
TRBV12-3/TRBV12-4	TRBJ2-3	14	CASSQPGQGERQYF
TRBV12-3/TRBV12-4	TRBJ1-1	13	CASSFRGRTEAFF
TRBV4-3	TRBJ2-1	16	CASSQDGPGWAGEQFF
TRBV9	TRBJ2-2	16	CASSVGPGHNTGELFF
TRBV30	TRBJ2-7	16	CAWSVLWDSDSYEQYF
TRBV7-3	TRBJ2-1	16	CASSPVGTGGYNEQFF
TRBV12-3/TRBV12-4	TRBJ2-7	14	CASTFSGSSYEQYF
TRBV5-1	TRBJ2-1	15	CASTPADRVYNEQFF
TRBV5-1	TRBJ2-3	14	CASSFKRGADTQYF
TRBV5-1	TRBJ2-4	15	CASSLDQGRLNIQYF
TRBV6-1	TRBJ1-4	16	CASSTRRTGTNEKLFF
TRBV20-1	TRBJ2-1	16	CSAEASTGGSYNEQFF
TRBV7-2	TRBJ1-4	17	CASSPRQGAYTNEKLFF
TRBV10-3	TRBJ2-5	13	CAIKQGAGETQYF
TRBV12-3/TRBV12-4	TRBJ2-1	15	CASGLDLRGGNEQFF
TRBV4-2	TRBJ2-7	13	CASSSTGTYEQYF
TRBV6-5	TRBJ1-6	15	CASSYYSGSDSPLHF